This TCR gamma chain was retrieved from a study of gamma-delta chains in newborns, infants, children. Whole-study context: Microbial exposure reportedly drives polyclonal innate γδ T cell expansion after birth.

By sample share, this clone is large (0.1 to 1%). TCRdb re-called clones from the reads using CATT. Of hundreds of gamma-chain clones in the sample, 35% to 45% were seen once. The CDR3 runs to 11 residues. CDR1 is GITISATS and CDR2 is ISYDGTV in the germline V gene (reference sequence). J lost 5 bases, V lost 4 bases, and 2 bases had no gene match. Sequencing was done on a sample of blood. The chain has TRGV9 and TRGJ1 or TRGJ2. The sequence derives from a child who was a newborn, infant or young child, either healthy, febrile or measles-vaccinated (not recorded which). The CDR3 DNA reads TGTGCCTTGTGGGAAAATTATAAGAAACTCTTT. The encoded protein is CALWENYKKLF.